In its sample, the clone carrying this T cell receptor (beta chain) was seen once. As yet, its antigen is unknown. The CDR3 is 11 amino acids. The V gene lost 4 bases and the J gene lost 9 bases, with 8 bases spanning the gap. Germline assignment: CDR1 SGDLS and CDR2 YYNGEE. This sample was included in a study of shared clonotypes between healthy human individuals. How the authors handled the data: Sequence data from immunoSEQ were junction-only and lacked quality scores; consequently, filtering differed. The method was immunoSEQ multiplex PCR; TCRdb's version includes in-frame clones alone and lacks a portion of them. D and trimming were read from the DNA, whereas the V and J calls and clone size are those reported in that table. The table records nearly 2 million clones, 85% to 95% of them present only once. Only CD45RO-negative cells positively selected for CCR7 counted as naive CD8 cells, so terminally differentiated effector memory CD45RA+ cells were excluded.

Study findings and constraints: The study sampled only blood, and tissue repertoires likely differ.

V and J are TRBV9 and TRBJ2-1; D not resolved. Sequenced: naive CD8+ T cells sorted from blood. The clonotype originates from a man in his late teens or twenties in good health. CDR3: CASSPGIEQFF. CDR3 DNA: TGTGCCAGCAGCCCCGGTATTGAGCAGTTCTTC.